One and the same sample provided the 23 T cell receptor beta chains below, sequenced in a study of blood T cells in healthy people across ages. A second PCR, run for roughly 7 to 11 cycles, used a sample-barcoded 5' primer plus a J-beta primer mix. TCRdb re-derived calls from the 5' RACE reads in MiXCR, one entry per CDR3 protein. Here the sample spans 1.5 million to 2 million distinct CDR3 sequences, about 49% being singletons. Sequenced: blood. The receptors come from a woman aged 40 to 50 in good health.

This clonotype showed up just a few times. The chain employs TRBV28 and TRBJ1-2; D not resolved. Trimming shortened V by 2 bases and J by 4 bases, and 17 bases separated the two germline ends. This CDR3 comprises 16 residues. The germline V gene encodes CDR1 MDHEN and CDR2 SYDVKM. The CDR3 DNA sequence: TGTGCCAGCAGTTTAGATGAGACCAGCCTTCTCTATGGCTACACCTTC. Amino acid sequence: CASSLDETSLLYGYTF.

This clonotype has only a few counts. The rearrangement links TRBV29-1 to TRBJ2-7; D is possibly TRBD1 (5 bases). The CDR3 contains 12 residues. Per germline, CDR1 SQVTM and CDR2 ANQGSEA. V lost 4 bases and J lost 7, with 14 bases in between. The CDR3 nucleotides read TGCAGCGTTGTAGGGGCAGGGCGGGAGCAGTACTTC. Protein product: CSVVGAGREQYF.

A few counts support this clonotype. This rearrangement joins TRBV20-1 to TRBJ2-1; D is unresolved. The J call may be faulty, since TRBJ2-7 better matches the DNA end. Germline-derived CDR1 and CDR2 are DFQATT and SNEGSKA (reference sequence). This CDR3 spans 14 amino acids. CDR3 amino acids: CSASPRSSYNEQYF. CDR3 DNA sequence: TGCAGTGCTAGCCCCCGGAGCTCCTACAATGAGCAGTACTTC.

The DNA for the CDR3 is TGCAGTGCTAGAGACGGCATGAGGGAGACCCAGTACTTC. It codes for CSARDGMRETQYF. J is TRBJ2-5 and V is TRBV20-1; D gene ambiguous. V was shortened by 0 bases and J by 5 bases, with 10 bases between the two germline ends. CDR1 is DFQATT and CDR2 is SNEGSKA in the germline V gene (reference sequence). This CDR3 is 13 amino acids long.

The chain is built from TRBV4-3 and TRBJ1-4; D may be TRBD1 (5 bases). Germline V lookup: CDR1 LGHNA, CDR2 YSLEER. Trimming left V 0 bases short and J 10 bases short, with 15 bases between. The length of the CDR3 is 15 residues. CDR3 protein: CASSQDRSGRGKLFF. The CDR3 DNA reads TGCGCCAGCAGCCAAGACCGGTCAGGGCGGGGAAAACTGTTTTTT.

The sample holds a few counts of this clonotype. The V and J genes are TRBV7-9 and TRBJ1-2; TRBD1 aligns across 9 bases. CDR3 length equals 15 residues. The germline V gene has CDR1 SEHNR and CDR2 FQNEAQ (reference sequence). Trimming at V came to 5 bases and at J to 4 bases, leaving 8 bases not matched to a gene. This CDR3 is CASSEQGALGYGYTF. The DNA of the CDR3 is TGTGCCAGCAGCGAACAGGGGGCGCTAGGCTATGGCTACACCTTC.

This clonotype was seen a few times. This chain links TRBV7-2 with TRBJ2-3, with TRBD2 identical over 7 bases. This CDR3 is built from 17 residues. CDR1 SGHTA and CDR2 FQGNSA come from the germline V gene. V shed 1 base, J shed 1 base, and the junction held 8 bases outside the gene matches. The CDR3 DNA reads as TGTGCCAGCAGCTTAGACTTACTAGCGCCCGGCACAGATACGCAGTATTTT. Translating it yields CASSLDLLAPGTDTQYF.

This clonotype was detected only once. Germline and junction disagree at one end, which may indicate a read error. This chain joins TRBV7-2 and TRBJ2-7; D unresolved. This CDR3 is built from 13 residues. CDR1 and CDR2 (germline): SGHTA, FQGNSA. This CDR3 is CASSARATYKQYF. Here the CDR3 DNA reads TGTGCCAGCAGCGCCCGGGCCACCTACAAGCAGTACTTC. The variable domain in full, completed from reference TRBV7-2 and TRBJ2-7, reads GAGVSQSPSNKVTEKGKDVELRCDPISGHTALYWYRQSLGQGLEFLIYFQGNSAPDKSGLPSDRFSAERTGGSVSTLTIQRTQQEDSAVYLCASSARATYKQYFGPGTRLTVT.

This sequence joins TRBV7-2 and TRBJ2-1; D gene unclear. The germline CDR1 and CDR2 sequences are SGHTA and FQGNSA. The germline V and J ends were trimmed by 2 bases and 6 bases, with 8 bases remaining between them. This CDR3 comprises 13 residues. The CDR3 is CASSLRPTNEQFF. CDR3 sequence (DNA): TGTGCCAGCAGCTTAAGGCCAACCAATGAGCAGTTCTTC. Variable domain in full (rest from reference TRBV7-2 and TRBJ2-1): GAGVSQSPSNKVTEKGKDVELRCDPISGHTALYWYRQSLGQGLEFLIYFQGNSAPDKSGLPSDRFSAERTGGSVSTLTIQRTQQEDSAVYLCASSLRPTNEQFFGPGTRLTVL.

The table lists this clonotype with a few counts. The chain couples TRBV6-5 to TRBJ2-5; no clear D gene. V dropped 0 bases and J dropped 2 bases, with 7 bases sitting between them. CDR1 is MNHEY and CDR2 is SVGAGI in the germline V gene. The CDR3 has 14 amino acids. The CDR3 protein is CASSYSRLQETQYF. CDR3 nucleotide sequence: TGTGCCAGCAGTTACTCGCGCTTGCAAGAGACCCAGTACTTC.

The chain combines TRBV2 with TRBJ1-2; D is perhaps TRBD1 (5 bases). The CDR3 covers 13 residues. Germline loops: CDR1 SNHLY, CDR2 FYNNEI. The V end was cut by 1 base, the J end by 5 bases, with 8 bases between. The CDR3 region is CASSEGKGYGYTF. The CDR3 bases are TGTGCCAGCAGTGAAGGCAAGGGGTATGGCTACACCTTC.

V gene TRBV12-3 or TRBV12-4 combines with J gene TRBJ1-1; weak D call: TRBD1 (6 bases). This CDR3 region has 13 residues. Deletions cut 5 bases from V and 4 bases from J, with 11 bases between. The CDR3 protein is CASSQGSSTEAFF. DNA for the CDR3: TGTGCCAGCAGTCAGGGGTCGAGCACTGAAGCTTTCTTT.

CDR3 nucleotides: TGTGCCAGCAGTTTAATGGGATCCCCGTTCTTC. Translated, it gives CASSLMGSPFF. The chain employs TRBV28 and TRBJ2-1; no firm D call. Trimming cost V 2 bases and J 15 bases, with 11 bases left between them. The CDR3 covers 11 residues. Germline V CDR1 and CDR2: MDHEN, SYDVKM. Based on the CDR3 plus reference TRBV28 and TRBJ2-1, the full variable domain is DVKVTQSSRYLVKRTGEKVFLECVQDMDHENMFWYRQDPGLGLRLIYFSYDVKMKEKGDIPEGYSVSREKKERFSLILESASTNQTSMYLCASSLMGSPFFGPGTRLTVL.

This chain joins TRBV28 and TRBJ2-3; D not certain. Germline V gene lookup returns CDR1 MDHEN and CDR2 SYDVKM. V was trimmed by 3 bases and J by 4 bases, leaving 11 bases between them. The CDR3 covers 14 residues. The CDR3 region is CASSFFGRPDTQYF. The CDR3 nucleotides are TGTGCCAGCAGTTTTTTCGGGCGGCCAGATACGCAGTATTTT.

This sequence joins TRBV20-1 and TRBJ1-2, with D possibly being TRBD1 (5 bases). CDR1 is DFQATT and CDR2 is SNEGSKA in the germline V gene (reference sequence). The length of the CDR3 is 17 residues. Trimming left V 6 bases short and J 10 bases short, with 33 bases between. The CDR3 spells CSAINMQGLARFSVYTF. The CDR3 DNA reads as TGCAGTGCCATCAATATGCAGGGACTTGCTAGGTTTTCCGTCTACACCTTC.

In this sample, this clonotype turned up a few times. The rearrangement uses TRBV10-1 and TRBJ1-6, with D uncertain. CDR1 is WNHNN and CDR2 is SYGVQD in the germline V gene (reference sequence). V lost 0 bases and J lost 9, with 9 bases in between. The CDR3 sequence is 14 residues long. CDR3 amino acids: CASSESGRGSPLHF. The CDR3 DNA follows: TGCGCCAGCAGTGAGTCGGGCCGAGGTTCACCCCTCCACTTT.

The chain's CDR3 is CASSFQREGNEQFF. The CDR3 region has the DNA TGTGCCAGCAGCTTCCAACGAGAGGGCAATGAGCAGTTCTTC. The V gene is TRBV7-2, the J gene TRBJ2-1; TRBD2 is a possible D gene (5 bases). This CDR3 contains 14 residues. Germline V gives CDR1 SGHTA, CDR2 FQGNSA. Trimming took off 3 bases at V and 6 bases at J, with 12 bases between the two ends.

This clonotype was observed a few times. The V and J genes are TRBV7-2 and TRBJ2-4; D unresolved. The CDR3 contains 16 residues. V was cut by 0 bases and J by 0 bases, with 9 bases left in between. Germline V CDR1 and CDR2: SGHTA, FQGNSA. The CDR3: CASSLAGILAKNIQYF. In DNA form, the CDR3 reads TGTGCCAGCAGCTTAGCTGGGATCTTAGCCAAAAACATTCAGTACTTC.

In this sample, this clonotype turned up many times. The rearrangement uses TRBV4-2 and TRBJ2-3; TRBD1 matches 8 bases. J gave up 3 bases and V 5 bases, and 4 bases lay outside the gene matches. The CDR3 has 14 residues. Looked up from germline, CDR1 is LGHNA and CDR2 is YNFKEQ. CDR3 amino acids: CASSGQGDTDTQYF. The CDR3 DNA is TGTGCCAGCAGCGGACAGGGAGATACAGATACGCAGTATTTT.

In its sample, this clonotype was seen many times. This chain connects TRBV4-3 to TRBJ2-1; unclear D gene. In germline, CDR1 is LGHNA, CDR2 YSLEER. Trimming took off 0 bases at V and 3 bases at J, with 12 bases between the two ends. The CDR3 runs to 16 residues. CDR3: CASSQESLGNYNEQFF. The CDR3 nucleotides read TGCGCCAGCAGCCAAGAGTCTCTGGGGAACTACAATGAGCAGTTCTTC.

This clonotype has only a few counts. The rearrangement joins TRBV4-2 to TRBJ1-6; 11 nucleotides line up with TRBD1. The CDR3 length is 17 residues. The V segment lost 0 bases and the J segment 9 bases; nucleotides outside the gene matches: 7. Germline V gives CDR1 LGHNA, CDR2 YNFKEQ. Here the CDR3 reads CASSQDRGGTGGSPLHF. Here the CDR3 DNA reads TGTGCCAGCAGCCAAGATAGGGGAGGGACAGGGGGTTCACCCCTCCACTTT.

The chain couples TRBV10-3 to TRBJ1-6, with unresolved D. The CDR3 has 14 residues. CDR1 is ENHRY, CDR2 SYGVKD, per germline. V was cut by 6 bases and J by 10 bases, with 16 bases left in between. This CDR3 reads CAIRPRVTNSPLHF. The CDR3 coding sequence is TGTGCCATCAGACCTCGGGTGACAAACTCACCCCTCCACTTT.

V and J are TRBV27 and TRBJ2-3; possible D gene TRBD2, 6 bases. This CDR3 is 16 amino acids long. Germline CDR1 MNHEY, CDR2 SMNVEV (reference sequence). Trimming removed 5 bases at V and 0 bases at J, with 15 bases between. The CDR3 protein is CASSPSWGDSTDTQYF. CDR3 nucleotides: TGTGCCAGCAGTCCCTCTTGGGGGGATAGCACAGATACGCAGTATTTT.